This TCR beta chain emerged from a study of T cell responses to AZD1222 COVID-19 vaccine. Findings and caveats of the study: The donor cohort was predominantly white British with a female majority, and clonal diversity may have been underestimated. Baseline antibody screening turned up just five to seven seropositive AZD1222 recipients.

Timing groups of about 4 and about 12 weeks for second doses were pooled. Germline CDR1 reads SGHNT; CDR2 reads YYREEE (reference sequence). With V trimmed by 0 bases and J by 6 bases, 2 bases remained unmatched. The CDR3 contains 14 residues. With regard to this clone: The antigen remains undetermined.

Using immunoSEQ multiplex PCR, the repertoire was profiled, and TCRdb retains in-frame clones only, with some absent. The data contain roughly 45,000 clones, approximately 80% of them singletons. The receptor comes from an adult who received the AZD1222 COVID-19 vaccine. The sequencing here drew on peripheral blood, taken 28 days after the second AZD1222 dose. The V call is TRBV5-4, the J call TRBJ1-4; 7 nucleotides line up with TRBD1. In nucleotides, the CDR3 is TGTGCCAGCAGCTTGGACACAGGGGATGAAAAACTGTTTTTT. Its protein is CASSLDTGDEKLFF.